This T cell receptor (beta chain) emerged from a study of cytomegalovirus exposure and HLA in healthy donors. Study background: The approximately 120 validation repertoires, a later analysis reported, used the same platform as the roughly 710 first-cohort repertoires. Overall study findings and caveats: Researchers reported that three CMV-associated chains were confirmed in vitro as CMV antigen-specific. Cytomegalovirus-associated status was assigned to some 180 TCR beta chains. Subsequent analysis showed first-cohort TCR clusters tending to co-occur in around 110 validation repertoires.

Germline assignment: CDR1 MNHNS and CDR2 SASEGT. The V and J ends lost 1 base and 4 bases respectively, with 10 bases between them. CDR3 size: 15 residues. Note on this clone: Its specificity is unknown.

Sequencing was performed with immunoSEQ multiplex PCR; in TCRdb, only in-frame clones are kept and a portion is missing. The table shows 150,000 to 200,000 clones, with roughly 91% occurring only once. The source material was PBMCs. The chain links TRBV6-1 to TRBJ2-2; D perhaps matches TRBD1 (6 bases). The receptor was derived from a man younger than 35 in good health and CMV-seronegative. The CDR3 DNA follows: TGTGCCAGCAGTGAAGACAGGGCGAGCACCGGGGAGCTGTTTTTT. It translates to CASSEDRASTGELFF.